This TCR beta chain was identified during a study of blood T cell repertoires in COVID-19. Study as a whole: The samples span acute and convalescent COVID-19 from the United States, Italy and Spain. PBMCs, B-cell-depleted T cells, or T cells were the source of the cDNA or gDNA that made up the material.

The CDR3 consists of 17 residues. CDR1 and CDR2 from the germline V gene are SGHDN and FVKESK. Trimming removed 2 bases at V and 3 bases at J, with 17 bases between. In the original workflow: Amplified reference gene primers provided the basis for estimating nucleated cell counts. Profiling relied on immunoSEQ multiplex PCR, and the TCRdb table lists in-frame clones only, not all of them. That table is the source of V, J and clone size, and D and trimming were worked out from the DNA. There are roughly 150,000 clones in the sample; roughly 78% occur only once, and approximately 16% lies in the top ten.

What was sequenced was peripheral blood. This clonotype originated in a human donor with acute or convalescent COVID-19. The donor label of this sample is uncertain. The chain couples TRBV14 to TRBJ2-4; possible D gene TRBD1, 5 bases. The CDR3 nucleotides are TGTGCCAGCAGCCAAAGGGGCCCCAGAGCAGGCAAAAACATTCAGTACTTC. Translation: CASSQRGPRAGKNIQYF.